The rows below give T cell receptor beta chains drawn from one sample of a study of T cell responses to AZD1222 COVID-19 vaccine. Measured with immunoSEQ multiplex PCR; TCRdb has only the in-frame clones, and not every one. Among 68,000 or so clones, approximately 91% were seen once, and the ten largest hold 7.8%. Here the sequenced sample was peripheral blood, taken on day 0 of AZD1222 vaccination. The source is an adult in good health. CDR3s include the opening cysteine and the closing phenylalanine or tryptophan. The order of the fields is D gene, V gene, J gene, clone size, CDR3 DNA, CDR3 protein. D genes are given only for firm matches. Size tells how often a clone was seen (once, few, many) or the class of an expanded clone, and some rows leave it out.

-,TRBV5-1,TRBJ2-5,-,TGCGCCAGCAGCTTACAAGAGACCCAGTACTTC,CASSLQETQYF
TRBD1,TRBV29-1,TRBJ2-1,few,TGCAGCGTTGATTGGGGGACAGGGGGGAATGAGCAGTTCTTC,CSVDWGTGGNEQFF
-,TRBV7-2,TRBJ1-3,-,TGTGCCAGCAGGGAACAGGCATCTGGAAACACCATATATTTT,CASREQASGNTIYF
-,TRBV11-1,TRBJ2-7,-,TGTGCCAGCAGCTGGCTCGGCGAAACCTACGAGCAGTACTTC,CASSWLGETYEQYF
TRBD1,TRBV28,TRBJ1-2,-,TGTGCCAGCAGCTCACCTGGGACAGGGGGCTATGGCTACACCTTC,CASSSPGTGGYGYTF
TRBD1,TRBV7-9,TRBJ2-7,-,TGTGCCAGCAGCCTCGGGACAGGGGGTTTGTACGAGCAGTACTTC,CASSLGTGGLYEQYF
-,TRBV5-1,TRBJ1-4,-,TGCGCCAGCAGCCGGGGACGGGGTAATGAAAAACTGTTTTTT,CASSRGRGNEKLFF
-,TRBV6-2/TRBV6-3,TRBJ2-5,-,TGTGCCAGCAGTTACCTCGCTAGACAAGAGACCCAGTACTTC,CASSYLARQETQYF
TRBD2,TRBV6-1,TRBJ2-7,-,TGTGCCAGCAGTGAAGAGCTGGGGGGGGGATACGAGCAGTACTTC,CASSEELGGGYEQYF
TRBD1,TRBV14,TRBJ1-1,once,TGTGCCAGCAGCCAAGGGACTGCCAGGGGGCGGGTGAACACTGAAGCTTTCTTT,CASSQGTARGRVNTEAFF
-,TRBV4-1,TRBJ1-1,-,TGCGCCAGCAGCCAAGATAGAAAAGCTTTCTTT,CASSQDRKAFF
-,TRBV27,TRBJ1-4,-,TGTGCCTGCGAGTACACGGTTGCAACTAATGAAAAACTGTTTTTT,CACEYTVATNEKLFF
-,TRBV15,TRBJ1-1,-,TGTGCCACCAGCAGAGATTCTGAGGGAGGGACTGAAGCTTTCTTT,CATSRDSEGGTEAFF
TRBD1,TRBV6-5,TRBJ2-7,-,TGTGCCAGCAGTTACGACAGGGGAGCCTACGAGCAGTACTTC,CASSYDRGAYEQYF
-,TRBV6-4,TRBJ2-1,-,TGTGCCAGCAGTGCCGGGACGCACAATGAGCAGTTCTTC,CASSAGTHNEQFF
TRBD1,TRBV15,TRBJ1-1,-,TGTGCCACCAGCACCCGGACAGGGGTGAACACTGAAGCTTTCTTT,CATSTRTGVNTEAFF
-,TRBV21-1,TRBJ1-2,-,TGTGCCAGCAGCACCAACCGGGACAGGGGGCTCTATGGCTACACCTTC,CASSTNRDRGLYGYTF
-,TRBV5-1,TRBJ2-1,-,TGCGCCAGCAGCTTGGTCATTAGCTCCTACAATGAGCAGTTCTTC,CASSLVISSYNEQFF
-,TRBV7-6,TRBJ1-5,-,TGTGCCAGCAGCTTAACGACAGGCGGGGTTGCTCAGCCCCAGCATTTT,CASSLTTGGVAQPQHF
-,TRBV11-2,TRBJ2-2,-,TGTGCCAGCATCCAAGTCGGGGCCGGGGAGCTGTTTTTT,CASIQVGAGELFF
-,TRBV5-1,TRBJ1-1,-,TGCGCCAGCAGCTTTCCCAACACTGAAGCTTTCTTT,CASSFPNTEAFF
-,TRBV9,TRBJ1-1,-,TGTGCCAGCAGCGTAGATGGACAGAACACTGAAGCTTTCTTT,CASSVDGQNTEAFF
-,TRBV28,TRBJ2-1,-,TGTGCCAGCAGTTTGCGGGGTGTGGGTGAGCAGTTCTTC,CASSLRGVGEQFF
-,TRBV19,TRBJ2-1,-,TGTGCCAGTAAGGGTCAGCTCTACAATGAGCAGTTCTTC,CASKGQLYNEQFF
TRBD1,TRBV3-1/TRBV3-2,TRBJ1-2,-,TGTGCCAGCAGCCGTGGACAGGGCGAATATGGCTACACCTTC,CASSRGQGEYGYTF
TRBD2,TRBV2,TRBJ2-5,-,TGTGCCAGCAGTTCGACTTATCTAGCGGGAGGAAAAGAGACCCAGTACTTC,CASSSTYLAGGKETQYF
-,TRBV4-1,TRBJ1-2,few,TGCGCCAGCAGCCAAGAACCCCGTCGGGGCTACACCTTC,CASSQEPRRGYTF
-,TRBV5-5,TRBJ2-3,few,TGTGCCAGCAGCTTGTTTAGGGGCACCGATACGCAGTATTTT,CASSLFRGTDTQYF
TRBD1,TRBV15,TRBJ1-2,-,TGTGCCACCAGCAGACCAGCCGACAGGGCACATGGCTATGGCTACACCTTC,CATSRPADRAHGYGYTF
TRBD2,TRBV7-8,TRBJ2-2,once,TGTGCCAGCAGCTTTGGTGGGGGTAGCGGGGTCACCGGGGAGCTGTTTTTT,CASSFGGGSGVTGELFF
-,TRBV7-9,TRBJ1-2,-,TGTGCCAGCACCTTCGGTGGAGGGAACTATGGCTACACCTTC,CASTFGGGNYGYTF
-,TRBV19,TRBJ1-6,-,TGTGCCAGTAGTCCCAGCCCCGAGGGTTCACCCCTCCACTTT,CASSPSPEGSPLHF
-,TRBV18,TRBJ2-5,-,TGTGCCAGCTCACCGACAGGCCGACAAGAGACCCAGTACTTC,CASSPTGRQETQYF
-,TRBV30,TRBJ1-1,-,TGTGCCTGGAGTGTTTCCACTGAAGCTTTCTTT,CAWSVSTEAFF
TRBD1,TRBV7-2,TRBJ1-2,few,TGTGCCAGCAGCTCTGGACAGGGCCTTAACTATGGCTACACCTTC,CASSSGQGLNYGYTF
-,TRBV2,TRBJ2-7,-,TGTGCCAGCAGAGATCTAGGGGACTCCTACGAGCAGTACTTC,CASRDLGDSYEQYF
-,TRBV4-2,TRBJ2-3,-,TGTGCCAGCAGCAATGGGGGCATGAGTGGAGATACGCAGTATTTT,CASSNGGMSGDTQYF
TRBD2,TRBV27,TRBJ2-7,-,TGTGCCAGCAGATTCGCTAGCGGAACAAGCTACGAGCAGTACTTC,CASRFASGTSYEQYF
TRBD1,TRBV6-2/TRBV6-3,TRBJ2-7,few,TGTGCCAGCAGTCGGGACAGGGGATACTCCTACGAGCAGTACTTC,CASSRDRGYSYEQYF
-,TRBV7-9,TRBJ2-1,few,TGTGCCAGCAGCTTGACTATCTCCTACAATGAGCAGTTCTTC,CASSLTISYNEQFF
TRBD1,TRBV19,TRBJ1-1,once,TGTGCCAGTAGTATAGAAAGTCGGGCAGGGGGAATAGCAGCTTTCTTT,CASSIESRAGGIAAFF
TRBD1,TRBV5-1,TRBJ1-4,-,TGCGCCAGCAGCGAGGGACAGGGAATGTTTAATGAAAAACTGTTTTTT,CASSEGQGMFNEKLFF
TRBD2,TRBV10-3,TRBJ2-7,-,TGTGCCATCAGTGAGTCGCTAGCGGGAGGACCCTACGAGCAGTACTTC,CAISESLAGGPYEQYF
-,TRBV4-2,TRBJ2-7,few,TGTGCCAGCAGCCAAGATCCTGCGGTCACGTCGAAGGAGCAGTACTTC,CASSQDPAVTSKEQYF
TRBD2,TRBV9,TRBJ2-3,-,TGTGCCAGCAGCGTAGCTACGAGGGTAGCGGGAACCCCAGATACGCAGTATTTT,CASSVATRVAGTPDTQYF
-,TRBV4-3,TRBJ1-2,-,TGCGCCAGCAGCCAAGATTTAGGGGGGCGGAATGGCTACACCTTC,CASSQDLGGRNGYTF
-,TRBV28,TRBJ1-3,-,TGTGCCAGCAGTTCGTCCACGCGCGGCCCACGGTCTGGAAACACCATATATTTT,CASSSSTRGPRSGNTIYF
-,TRBV11-2,TRBJ1-1,few,TGTGCCAGCAGCTTAGATCTGGGAAGGAACACTGAAGCTTTCTTT,CASSLDLGRNTEAFF